These T cell receptor beta chains were read from a single sample in a study of control samples from healthy donors and cancer patients. Generated by immunoSEQ multiplex PCR, the TCRdb table keeps only in-frame clones and is missing some. The table lists approximately 150,000 clones, 96% of them singletons. The material sequenced was blood. The receptors were gathered from a woman aged 25 to 39 in good health. CDR3s include the opening cysteine and the closing phenylalanine or tryptophan. A D gene is named only where the DNA matches it firmly. The size field is filled for only some rows; it gives once, few, many or a size class.

TRBV19,TRBJ2-2,.,.,TGTGCCAGTAGTCTCTGGGGCCTCTACACCGGGGAGCTGTTTTTT,CASSLWGLYTGELFF
TRBV5-6,TRBJ2-2,TRBD1,.,TGTGCCAGCAGCTTGTGGTTGCGACAGGGAAGCACCGGGGAGCTGTTTTTT,CASSLWLRQGSTGELFF
TRBV28,TRBJ2-1,.,.,TGTGCCAGCGGATTCGGGGGTAGCTCCTACAATGAGCAGTTCTTC,CASGFGGSSYNEQFF
TRBV7-9,TRBJ1-6,.,once,TGTGCCAGCCGGGACTCCCGGAGCTCCTATAATTCACCCCTCCACTTT,CASRDSRSSYNSPLHF
TRBV5-1,TRBJ2-3,TRBD2,.,TGCGCCAGCAGCTTGGTCGGATCATTGCGGGAGATAAGAGATACGCAGTATTTT,CASSLVGSLREIRDTQYF
TRBV2,TRBJ1-1,TRBD1,.,TGTGCCACCCATGACAGGGGGCCCCCAGCTTTCTTT,CATHDRGPPAFF
TRBV6-1,TRBJ1-1,.,.,TGTGCCAGCAGTGAGGGCCACAGGGCATATGAAGCTTTCTTT,CASSEGHRAYEAFF
TRBV2,TRBJ2-1,TRBD2,.,TGTGCCAGCAGTGGTAGGACTAGCGGAGCGGGTAATGAGCAGTTCTTC,CASSGRTSGAGNEQFF
TRBV3-1/TRBV3-2,TRBJ2-5,TRBD1,.,TGTGCCAGCAGTCATGGGACAGCGGTGGAGACCCAGTACTTC,CASSHGTAVETQYF
TRBV28,TRBJ2-7,.,.,TGTGCCAGCACCGAAAGCCAGGGTGCGAGACTTAACTACGAGCAGTACTTC,CASTESQGARLNYEQYF
TRBV7-9,TRBJ1-1,.,.,TGTGCCAGCAGCTCCGGACAGCCGAAAGCTTTCTTT,CASSSGQPKAFF
TRBV27,TRBJ2-1,TRBD2,.,TGTGCCAGCAGTTTATTAGCGGGAGGTTCTGAGCAGTTCTTC,CASSLLAGGSEQFF
TRBV6-5,TRBJ1-5,.,.,TGTGCCAGCAGTCCCTCGGGGGCGAGCAATCAGCCCCAGCATTTT,CASSPSGASNQPQHF
TRBV7-9,TRBJ1-2,.,.,TGTGCCAGCAGCTTAGATCGCGGTTATGGCTACACCTTC,CASSLDRGYGYTF
TRBV18,TRBJ1-5,.,once,TGTGCCAGCTCACCGGACAGCCTCAATCAGCCCCAGCATTTT,CASSPDSLNQPQHF
TRBV27,TRBJ1-2,.,once,TGTGCCAGCAGTTTAACAACTTTGGGCAGCTATGGCTACACCTTC,CASSLTTLGSYGYTF
TRBV29-1,TRBJ1-2,TRBD1,once,TGCAGCGTTGACGGGACAGTTTATGGCTACACCTTC,CSVDGTVYGYTF
TRBV25-1,TRBJ2-1,TRBD1,.,TGTGCCAGCAGTGTCCAACAGGGGTACAATGAGCAGTTCTTC,CASSVQQGYNEQFF
TRBV28,TRBJ2-7,TRBD2,once,TGTGCCAGCAGTTTATTGGGCGGGGGGGCCTACGAGCAGTACTTC,CASSLLGGGAYEQYF
TRBV11-2,TRBJ1-5,TRBD1,.,TGTGCCAGCAGCCCCGGGACAGGGGGTCGGCAGCCCCAGCATTTT,CASSPGTGGRQPQHF
TRBV7-9,TRBJ2-5,.,.,TGTGCCAGCAGCTTAAATGGACTTAAAGAGACCCAGTACTTC,CASSLNGLKETQYF
TRBV9,TRBJ2-7,.,once,TGTGCCAGCAGCGCCTCCCCGGGTTGGGAGCAGTACTTC,CASSASPGWEQYF
TRBV28,TRBJ2-7,.,.,TGTGCCAGCAGTTTGTTTGCGGGGTCCTCCTACGAGCAGTACTTC,CASSLFAGSSYEQYF
TRBV5-1,TRBJ2-3,TRBD2,.,TGCGCTAGCCGACCTGGGACTATCACAGATACGCAGTATTTT,CASRPGTITDTQYF
TRBV2,TRBJ1-5,.,.,TGTGCCAGCAGTAGTAGGGCGGTCGTTCAGCCCCAGCATTTT,CASSSRAVVQPQHF
TRBV11-2,TRBJ1-6,.,.,TGTGCCAGCAGCTTTGGGATGGGGGCCTCCTCCTATAATTCACCCCTCCACTTT,CASSFGMGASSYNSPLHF
TRBV5-1,TRBJ2-5,.,medium-sized,TGCGCCAGCAGCTTGGCGGGGACTGAACAAGAGACCCAGTACTTC,CASSLAGTEQETQYF
TRBV5-1,TRBJ1-6,.,.,TGCGCCAGCAGCTACCTCCCTGAGTCCTATTTACCCCTCCACTTT,CASSYLPESYLPLHF
TRBV2,TRBJ2-6,TRBD1,.,TGTGCCAGCAGTTTAGCCGGGACAGGTAACGTCCTGACTTTC,CASSLAGTGNVLTF
TRBV18,TRBJ1-2,.,.,TGTGCCAGCTCGCCAGGCAGGCGGCAGAGGGGCTACACCTTC,CASSPGRRQRGYTF
TRBV10-2,TRBJ2-2,.,.,TGCGCCAGCAGTGAGTCGACTGGGGTTACCGGGGAGCTGTTTTTT,CASSESTGVTGELFF
TRBV10-2,TRBJ2-3,TRBD1,.,TGCGCCAGCAGTCTACAGGGGGCTAGGACAGATACGCAGTATTTT,CASSLQGARTDTQYF
TRBV9,TRBJ2-1,.,.,TGTGCCAGCGAACAGGGAGATAATTATTATGAGCAGTTCTTC,CASEQGDNYYEQFF
TRBV6-1,TRBJ2-7,.,.,TGTGCCAGCAGTGAAGCTTGGAGGGGCGAGCAGTACTTC,CASSEAWRGEQYF
TRBV19,TRBJ2-1,TRBD2,.,TGTGCCAGTAGTATAACGACTAGCGGGAGTCCGCGTGAGCAGTTCTTC,CASSITTSGSPREQFF
TRBV9,TRBJ2-1,TRBD2,.,TGTGCCAGCAGCGTTGGGGGGGTGTACAATGAGCAGTTCTTC,CASSVGGVYNEQFF
TRBV28,TRBJ2-1,.,.,TGTGCCAGCAGTTTCTCTCGAGGCAGGGCCTACAATGAGCAGTTCTTC,CASSFSRGRAYNEQFF
TRBV3-1/TRBV3-2,TRBJ2-3,.,.,TGTGCCAGCAGCCAGGAACTCGGGAGTATTCGAGATACGCAGTATTTT,CASSQELGSIRDTQYF
TRBV11-2,TRBJ2-3,.,.,TGTGCCAGCAGCCACTGGGGAGGTACGCAGTATTTT,CASSHWGGTQYF